This T cell receptor (beta chain) was sequenced during a study of glioma-infiltrating T cells after dendritic cell vaccination. Time point given: after dendritic cell vaccination, including at tumor progression/relapse. Patients had residual fresh-frozen tumor tissue and more than two years of survival data. No glioblastoma patient carried an isocitrate dehydrogenase mutation. Germline-derived CDR1 and CDR2 are LNHDA and SQIVND (reference sequence). Trimming cost V 1 base and J 8 bases, with 9 bases left between them. CDR3 size: 13 residues. Generated by immunoSEQ multiplex PCR, the TCRdb table keeps only in-frame clones and is missing some. The sample contains about 58,000 clones, 70% to 85% of which appear only once.

The TCR sequence derives from a human donor with glioblastoma. Material: blood, obtained after dendritic cell vaccination. The V call is TRBV19, the J call TRBJ2-1; D is undetermined. This CDR3 is CASSIGRVDEQFF. In DNA, the CDR3 is TGTGCCAGTAGTATAGGACGGGTAGATGAGCAGTTCTTC.